Reported below is one T cell receptor (beta chain). Its target is not known. This sample stems from a study of identifying expanded T cells in peripheral blood. Germline V gene data show CDR1 as MDHEN and CDR2 as SYDVKM. V was shortened by 4 bases and J by 1 base, with 8 bases between the two germline ends. The CDR3 runs 14 residues. Measured with immunoSEQ multiplex PCR; TCRdb has only the in-frame clones, and not every one. The data hold 85,000 to 95,000 clones, with around nine tenths observed a single time. Notes on the study in general: Across healthy donors, higher total template counts meant significantly greater roughly two-week count variance.

The TCR comes from a person between 18 and 75 years old in good health. The V gene is TRBV28, the J gene TRBJ1-5, with D maybe TRBD1 (6 bases). Sample: blood. CDR3 residues: CASSWTASNQPQHF. CDR3 nucleotide sequence: TGTGCCAGCAGTTGGACAGCAAGCAATCAGCCCCAGCATTTT.